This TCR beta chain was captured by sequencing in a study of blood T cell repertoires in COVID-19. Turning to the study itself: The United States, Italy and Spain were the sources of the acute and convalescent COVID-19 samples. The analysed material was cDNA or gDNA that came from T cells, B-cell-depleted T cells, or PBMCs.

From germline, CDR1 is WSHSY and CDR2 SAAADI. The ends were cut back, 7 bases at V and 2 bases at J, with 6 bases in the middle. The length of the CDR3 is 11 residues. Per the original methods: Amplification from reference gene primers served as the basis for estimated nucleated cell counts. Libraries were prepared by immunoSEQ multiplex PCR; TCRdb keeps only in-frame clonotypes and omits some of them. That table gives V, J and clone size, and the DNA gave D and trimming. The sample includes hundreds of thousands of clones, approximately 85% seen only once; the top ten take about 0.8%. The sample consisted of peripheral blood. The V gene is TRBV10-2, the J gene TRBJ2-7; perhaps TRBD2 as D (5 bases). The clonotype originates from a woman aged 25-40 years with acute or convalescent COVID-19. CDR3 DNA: TGCGCCAGCACCGGGGCCTACGAGCAGTACTTC. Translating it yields CASTGAYEQYF.